A single sample is the source of the 32 T cell receptor beta chains below, sequenced in a study of identical twins (TCRdb year 2016). Receptors were amplified or captured by 5' RACE. The instrument given in TCRdb is Illumina HiSeq 2000. TCRdb handled the public reads itself, with Q25 trimming in fastp and clone calling in MiXCR, and kept productive beta chains. Rows with a matching CDR3 protein are joined into one entry that keeps the most common DNA and genes. The sample yields a few hundred thousand distinct CDR3 sequences; about 16% were counted once. Clones ranked in the top ten supply about 0.4% of the sample. These same records also appear under a second study, on yellow fever vaccine responses in identical twins.

The sample taken for sequencing was CD4+ T cells sorted from blood. All receptors come from a woman aged 18-29 years in good health.

The genes are TRBV20-1 and TRBJ2-7, with TRBD2 identical over 10 bases. V dropped 6 bases and J dropped 0; count of bases not matched to a gene: 5. This CDR3 has 14 residues. CDR1 DFQATT and CDR2 SNEGSKA come from the germline V gene (reference sequence). The CDR3 region has the DNA TGCAGTGCCAGGGGACTAGCGACCTCCTACGAGCAGTACTTC. This codes for CSARGLATSYEQYF.

The V call is TRBV7-2, the J call TRBJ2-3, with 7 bases identical to TRBD2. From germline, CDR1 is SGHTA and CDR2 FQGNSA. The CDR3 is 16 residues long. Germline trimming cut 0 bases from V and 4 bases from J; bases unmatched to any gene: 7. This chain's CDR3 is CASSLALAGAADTQYF. The DNA of the CDR3 is TGTGCCAGCAGCTTAGCGCTGGCGGGAGCGGCAGATACGCAGTATTTT.

This clonotype was recorded at least ten times. The chain's CDR3 is CASSPAGGWENSSYNEQFF. As DNA, the CDR3 is TGTGCCAGCTCACCCGCCGGCGGATGGGAGAATAGCTCCTACAATGAGCAGTTCTTC. The rearrangement uses TRBV18 and TRBJ2-1; perhaps TRBD2 as D (5 bases). The CDR3 totals 19 residues. Germline V gene data show CDR1 as KGHSH and CDR2 as LQKENI. The V end lost 3 bases, the J end lost 0 bases, and 21 bases lay between the germline ends.

This chain connects TRBV11-3 to TRBJ2-2; D gene uncertain. Germline lookup yields CDR1 SGHNT and CDR2 YENEEA. V was pared by 0 bases and J by 7 bases, with 12 bases between. There are 15 residues in the CDR3. The CDR3 spells CASSLDPLGLGELFF. The CDR3 DNA is TGTGCCAGCAGCTTAGATCCCCTCGGCCTCGGGGAGCTGTTTTTT.

This clonotype was counted only a few times. V is TRBV10-3 and J is TRBJ2-1, with TRBD2 matching over 10 bases. With V trimmed by 4 bases and J by 4 bases, 1 base remained unmatched. CDR1 is ENHRY and CDR2 is SYGVKD in the germline V gene. CDR3 length equals 14 residues. The DNA for the CDR3 is TGTGCCATCAGTGGTAGCGGGGGGTACAATGAGCAGTTCTTC. Its translation: CAISGSGGYNEQFF.

In this sample, this clonotype turned up a few times. The gene calls are TRBV12-3 or TRBV12-4 and TRBJ2-1; 11 nucleotides agree with TRBD2. This CDR3 region has 16 residues. The V segment lost 7 bases and the J segment 9 bases; nucleotides outside the gene matches: 14. The CDR3: CASNHGSPSGGREQFF. In DNA form, the CDR3 reads TGTGCCAGCAACCACGGGAGTCCTAGCGGGGGGCGTGAGCAGTTCTTC.

The chain employs TRBV20-1 and TRBJ2-2; possible D gene TRBD2, 6 bases. The CDR3 runs to 14 residues. V was shortened by 4 bases and J by 0 bases, with 9 bases between the two germline ends. Germline lookup yields CDR1 DFQATT and CDR2 SNEGSKA (reference sequence). The CDR3 DNA reads as TGCAGTGCTATCGGGACTTCGAACACCGGGGAGCTGTTTTTT. Its translation: CSAIGTSNTGELFF.

This clonotype was detected only a few times. V and J are TRBV3-1 and TRBJ2-1; D uncertain. The CDR3 has 12 amino acids. V lost 1 base and J 8 bases, leaving 6 bases between the germline ends. Germline assignment: CDR1 LGHDT and CDR2 YNNKEL (reference sequence). This chain's CDR3 is CASSQGGHEQFF. The CDR3 coding sequence is TGTGCCAGCAGCCAAGGAGGTCATGAGCAGTTCTTC.

The V call is TRBV10-1, the J call TRBJ2-2; D ambiguous. The CDR3 spans 13 residues. V dropped 2 bases and J dropped 6 bases, with 7 bases sitting between them. CDR1 WNHNN and CDR2 SYGVQD come from the germline V gene (reference sequence). DNA for the CDR3: TGCGCCAGCAGTGAGCACAGCCCCGGGGAGCTGTTTTTT. Translation gives CASSEHSPGELFF.

J is TRBJ2-1 and V is TRBV10-3, with unresolved D. Germline V gene data show CDR1 as ENHRY and CDR2 as SYGVKD. CDR3 length: 13 residues. Trimming removed 7 bases from V and 7 bases from J, with 14 bases in between. The CDR3 loop is CAINPGATNEQFF. The CDR3 DNA is TGTGCCATCAACCCAGGAGCCACGAATGAGCAGTTCTTC.

This clonotype was detected a few times. The chain combines TRBV12-3 or TRBV12-4 with TRBJ1-6; 7 positions agree with TRBD1. The length of the CDR3 is 14 residues. V lost 4 bases, J lost 7 bases, and 4 bases stayed unmatched. The DNA of the CDR3 is TGTGCCAGCAGTTACAGGGGAAGAAATTCACCCCTCCACTTT. Translating it yields CASSYRGRNSPLHF.

The V gene is TRBV16, the J gene TRBJ2-5; D assignment may be TRBD1 or TRBD2 (5 bases each). The CDR3 contains 16 residues. CDR1 KGHSY and CDR2 FQNENV come from the germline V gene. V was pared by 3 bases and J by 2 bases, with 16 bases between. The CDR3 region is CASSHPDGTAQETQYF. CDR3 coding DNA: TGTGCCAGCAGCCATCCCGACGGGACGGCTCAAGAGACCCAGTACTTC.

This clonotype showed up just a few times. This chain links TRBV2 with TRBJ1-2; 8 bases are shared with TRBD1. The CDR3 covers 17 residues. Germline trimming cut 6 bases from V and 3 bases from J; bases unmatched to any gene: 15. Germline loops: CDR1 SNHLY, CDR2 FYNNEI. CDR3: CASSAGQGRRGYYGYTF. The CDR3 DNA reads TGTGCCAGCAGCGCTGGACAGGGCAGGAGGGGGTACTATGGCTACACCTTC.

This chain uses TRBV7-9 with TRBJ2-7, with 11 nucleotides matching TRBD1. Trimming removed 5 bases from V and 3 bases from J; junction bases left unmatched: 6. There are 15 residues in the CDR3. In germline, CDR1 is SEHNR, CDR2 FQNEAQ (reference sequence). CDR3 sequence reads: CASSRGGTGGYEQYF. The DNA for the CDR3 is TGTGCCAGCAGCAGGGGAGGGACAGGGGGCTACGAGCAGTACTTC.

The V call is TRBV25-1, the J call TRBJ2-2; D not resolved. The CDR3 is made up of 14 amino acids. The germline V gene encodes CDR1 MGHDK and CDR2 SYGVNS. V was trimmed by 4 bases and J by 6 bases, leaving 12 bases between them. The DNA for the CDR3 is TGTGCCAGCAGTGTTAGTCAGACGGCCGGGGAGCTGTTTTTT. Translation gives CASSVSQTAGELFF.

This chain joins TRBV20-1 and TRBJ2-1; 7 nucleotides match TRBD2. The CDR3 has 16 residues. The V gene's germline CDR1 is DFQATT and CDR2 SNEGSKA (reference sequence). With V trimmed by 5 bases and J by 0 bases, 10 bases remained unmatched. The CDR3 coding sequence is TGCAGTGCTCCTTCTAGCGGTGCGGACTCCTACAATGAGCAGTTCTTC. This encodes CSAPSSGADSYNEQFF.

The CDR3 protein is CASNIQGANTDTQYF. In DNA, the CDR3 is TGTGCCAGCAATATACAGGGGGCTAACACAGATACGCAGTATTTT. The V and J genes are TRBV6-2 or TRBV6-3 and TRBJ2-3; TRBD1 aligns across 9 bases. CDR3 size: 15 residues. V shed 7 bases, J shed 2 bases, and the junction held 7 bases outside the gene matches. Germline V gene data show CDR1 as MNHEY and CDR2 as SVGEGT.

V usage is TRBV2 and J usage is TRBJ2-4, with D maybe TRBD1 (5 bases). The CDR3 consists of 15 residues. V was cut by 0 bases and J by 8 bases, with 14 bases left in between. Germline V lookup: CDR1 SNHLY, CDR2 FYNNEI. CDR3 sequence: CASSEARSLGDIQYF. The CDR3 region has the DNA TGTGCCAGCAGTGAAGCGCGAAGTTTAGGGGACATTCAGTACTTC.

The J gene is TRBJ2-2, the V gene TRBV2; no clear D gene. CDR3 length equals 15 residues. V shed 5 bases and J shed 5 bases, with 15 bases lying between them. Germline CDR1 SNHLY, CDR2 FYNNEI. This CDR3 reads CASSQTRPDTGELFF. In DNA form, the CDR3 reads TGTGCCAGCAGTCAAACCCGTCCTGATACCGGGGAGCTGTTTTTT.

J is TRBJ1-1 and V is TRBV10-3, with D tentatively TRBD1 (5 bases). This CDR3 region has 14 residues. From germline, CDR1 is ENHRY and CDR2 SYGVKD. Deletions cut 0 bases from V and 1 base from J, with 6 bases between. CDR3: CAISESQGNTEAFF. The DNA of the CDR3 is TGTGCCATCAGTGAGTCCCAGGGGAACACTGAAGCTTTCTTT.

This clonotype has just a few counts. V usage is TRBV6-1 and J usage is TRBJ1-1; 8 bases line up with TRBD1. This CDR3 is built from 13 residues. V lost 6 bases to trimming and J lost 7 bases; unmatched junction nucleotides: 7. The germline V gene has CDR1 MNHNS and CDR2 SASEGT. CDR3 sequence (DNA): TGTGCCAGCAGGGCCGACAGGGGTGGTGAAGCTTTCTTT. Translating gives CASRADRGGEAFF.

The gene calls are TRBV25-1 and TRBJ1-1; 7 positions agree with TRBD1. The germline V gene has CDR1 MGHDK and CDR2 SYGVNS. The length of the CDR3 is 13 residues. V gave up 4 bases and J gave up 4 bases; unmatched junction bases: 3. This chain's CDR3 is CASSGGQFTEAFF. As DNA, the CDR3 is TGTGCCAGCAGTGGGGGACAGTTCACTGAAGCTTTCTTT. The whole variable domain, filled in from reference TRBV25-1 and TRBJ1-1, reads EADIYQTPRYLVIGTGKKITLECSQTMGHDKMYWYQQDPGMELHLIHYSYGVNSTEKGDLSSESTVSRIRTEHFPLTLESARPSHTSQYLCASSGGQFTEAFFGQGTRLTVV.

The V gene is TRBV5-5, the J gene TRBJ2-1, with TRBD2 identical over 9 bases. The CDR3 has 13 amino acids. With V trimmed by 0 bases and J by 15 bases, 7 bases remained unmatched. Germline values: CDR1 SGHKS, CDR2 YYEKEE (reference sequence). CDR3 bases: TGTGCCAGCAGCTTGGTTTACGCGGGGGGGCCGTTCTTC. Translating gives CASSLVYAGGPFF.

In this sample, this clonotype turned up many times. The J gene is TRBJ2-7, the V gene TRBV21-1. TRBV21-1 represents a pseudogene. The CDR3 is made up of 14 amino acids. Here the CDR3 reads CASSPRLAPYEQYF. The CDR3 DNA reads TGTGCCAGCAGCCCCCGACTGGCACCCTACGAGCAGTACTTC.

This chain connects TRBV13 to TRBJ2-3, with D possibly matching TRBD2 (7 bases). Trimming cost V 6 bases and J 3 bases, with 19 bases left between them. Germline V CDR1 and CDR2: PRHDT, FYEKMQ (reference sequence). CDR3 length: 16 amino acids. The CDR3 sequence: CASSGGRGRATDTQYF. CDR3 DNA: TGTGCCAGCAGTGGGGGGCGGGGGAGAGCGACAGATACGCAGTATTTT.

Only a few counts were recorded for this clonotype. This chain uses TRBV20-1 with TRBJ2-7; 12 bases are a match to TRBD1. The CDR3 has 13 amino acids. Per the germline V gene, CDR1 is DFQATT and CDR2 is SNEGSKA (reference sequence). V was clipped by 6 bases and J by 4 bases; unmatched bases: 4. In nucleotides, the CDR3 is TGCAGTGCGCTGGGACAGGGGGCTTACGAGCAGTACGTC. This translates into CSALGQGAYEQYV.

This clonotype was observed at least ten times. The V and J genes are TRBV12-3 or TRBV12-4 and TRBJ2-1; weak D call: TRBD2 (5 bases). V was shortened by 8 bases and J by 3 bases, with 14 bases between the two germline ends. The CDR3 runs 14 residues. CDR3 region: CASVTGMGYNEQFF. The CDR3 coding sequence is TGTGCCAGCGTAACGGGAATGGGCTACAATGAGCAGTTCTTC.

A word on this clonotype: One end of the junction is discordant with germline, which a read error may explain. V usage is TRBV29-1 and J usage is TRBJ2-3, with D possibly being TRBD1 (6 bases). CDR3 length: 14 residues. Germline V gene lookup returns CDR1 SQVTM and CDR2 ANQGSEA. The CDR3: CSVGVQGFPDTKYF. CDR3 nucleotides: TGCAGCGTTGGGGTCCAGGGGTTCCCAGATACGAAGTATTTT.

This clonotype has a count of ten or more. One end of the junction does not line up with germline, which may come from a read error. J is TRBJ2-1 and V is TRBV2; D gene ambiguous. The CDR3 loop spans 11 amino acids. Germline V gene sequence: CDR1 SNHLY, CDR2 FYNNEI. The CDR3 is CASSALNEQFF. The CDR3 coding sequence is TGCGCCAGCAGTGCTCTTAATGAGCAGTTCTTC.

The gene calls are TRBV28 and TRBJ1-6; 8 bases line up with TRBD1. With V trimmed by 7 bases and J by 0 bases, 8 bases remained unmatched. Germline V gene lookup returns CDR1 MDHEN and CDR2 SYDVKM. The CDR3 consists of 17 residues. The CDR3 loop reads CASNSYGQGSYNSPLHF. The CDR3 coding sequence is TGTGCCAGCAATAGTTATGGACAGGGCTCCTATAATTCACCCCTCCACTTT. The variable domain in full, with the rest retrieved from reference TRBV28 and TRBJ1-6, is DVKVTQSSRYLVKRTGEKVFLECVQDMDHENMFWYRQDPGLGLRLIYFSYDVKMKEKGDIPEGYSVSREKKERFSLILESASTNQTSMYLCASNSYGQGSYNSPLHFGNGTRLTVT.

The V and J genes are TRBV6-5 and TRBJ1-3; weak D call: TRBD1 (6 bases). The V gene's germline CDR1 is MNHEY and CDR2 SVGAGI. This CDR3 comprises 15 residues. Trimming shortened V by 2 bases and J by 4 bases, and 12 bases separated the two germline ends. The CDR3 protein is CASSYDRISGNTIYF. As DNA, the CDR3 is TGTGCCAGCAGTTACGACAGGATCTCGGGAAACACCATATATTTT.

This clonotype has just a few counts. The chain has TRBV20-1 and TRBJ2-3; D remains unclear. The germline gives CDR1 DFQATT, CDR2 SNEGSKA (reference sequence). The CDR3 spans 13 residues. V was cut by 1 base and J by 2 bases, with 7 bases left in between. Written as DNA, the CDR3 is TGCAGTGCTAGAGTGGAAACCACAGATACGCAGTATTTT. It specifies CSARVETTDTQYF.